This T cell receptor (beta chain) is from a study of response to subunit inactivated influenza vaccine listed by TCRdb under 2018. About the full investigation: The study used deep quantitative T cell receptor repertoire profiling to track responses to a trivalent subunit inactivated influenza vaccine.

The CDR3 spans 16 residues, from the cysteine through the phenylalanine. The read is trimmed to its CDR3 DNA, 48 bases read in frame from base 1. The germline V gene (reference sequence) specifies DFQATT as CDR1 and SNEGSKA as CDR2. Unmatched junction bases come to 7, with V trimmed by 3 bases and J by 2 bases. The library relied on RT-PCR. TCRdb lists the instrument as Illumina HiSeq 2500. The raw public reads went through TCRdb reprocessing: fastp at Q25, MiXCR clone calling, in-frame beta chains kept. Each CDR3 protein appears once, grouped with its most common genes and DNA. Recorded for this sample are more than 500,000 distinct CDR3 sequences; 11% of them occurred a single time. The top ten clones comprise about 11% of the sample. At least ten counts were recorded for this clonotype. It has no known antigen specificity. Qualities for individual bases were not recorded, and no much larger clone is one base off.

Study-wide conclusions, independent of this receptor: The authors suggested that each seasonal influenza vaccination may recruit only a limited number of new T cells.

The sample was also linked to a second study, of T cells expressing NK-cell markers. Looking at the second paper: TCR beta cDNA libraries were made by 5'RACE template switching that added a universal primer site and unique molecular identifiers. In sorted CD3+CD56+NKG2C+, CD3+CD56+NKG2C- and CD3+CD56-NKG2C+ T-cell subsets from several donors, TCR beta-chain repertoires were profiled. Of the eight sequenced donors, seven were found to be HCMV-seropositive and one was found to be HCMV-seronegative. In several experiments an anti-gammadeltaTCR antibody was added to restrict sorting to alphabetaTCR-expressing T cells. In more than five donors, the dominant CD3+CD56+NKG2C+ clonotypes were found to rank among the top 10 CD8+ clonotypes and to make up about 1.0-7.5% of CD8+ T cells. Those dominant clonotypes were again the most abundant among CD3+CD56-NKG2C+ cells in a handful of donors, at about 25-60.1%. Whether the expanded NKG2C-expressing T cell clones were specific for HCMV antigens was left unclear. All eight donors whose samples were sequenced were randomly selected healthy volunteers, three of them men and five women. To determine HCMV serostatus, a commercial ELISA kit was used to detect HCMV-specific IgG in serum. Peripheral blood mononuclear cells were isolated from blood by Ficoll density gradient centrifugation. For about six donors, unsorted PBMC were also used to sequence bulk peripheral blood T-cell repertoires. Priming for cDNA synthesis came from the TCR beta constant segment, and two successive PCR amplification steps followed. Illumina HiSeq 2000/2500, MiSeq or NextSeq was used to sequence libraries as 2 x 150 bp reads. MIGEC handled demultiplexing of the reads and grouping by UMI, while MiTCR was used to assemble and quantify clonotypes. Only TCR cDNA sequences supported by at least two reads were kept to exclude erroneous sequences. Downstream repertoire analysis used the tcR package, and clonotypes were matched across fractions by CDR3 nucleotide sequence plus V segment. Antigen specificity was annotated against VDJdb with VDJmatch, allowing one amino acid substitution in CDR3.

This sequence uses TRBV20-1 and TRBJ2-3; 11 central nucleotides agree with TRBD2. The sequences come from PBMCs from blood, collected on the day of vaccination. This receptor was identified in a man aged 45-65 years who received an inactivated influenza vaccine. Donor details come from another sample of the same person, matched by shared clones. The nucleotide sequence reads as follows: TGCAGTGCTAGGGGCACTAGCGGGGGCATCACAGATACGCAGTATTTT. Translated, this is CSARGTSGGITDTQYF.